A selection of T cell receptor beta chains follows, all from one sample in a study of blood T cell repertoires in COVID-19. Some clones are missing from TCRdb's copy, which holds only in-frame ones; the method was immunoSEQ multiplex PCR. The sample lists around 300,000 clones; 75% to 90% were seen once. Source material: peripheral blood. These receptors all come from a woman aged 30 to 39 with active or convalescent COVID-19. Both conserved end residues are part of each CDR3. Each record gives: clone size, D gene, J gene, V gene, CDR3 DNA, CDR3 protein. A D gene is named only where the DNA matches it firmly. The size of a clone is reported for some rows only, either as once, few or many, or as a class for expanded clones.

>-|TRBD2|TRBJ2-3|TRBV7-6
TGTGCCAGCAGCCAAGCTATGCGGGGGGGCACAGATACGCAGTATTTT
CASSQAMRGGTDTQYF
>-|-|TRBJ2-5|TRBV10-2
TGCGCCAGCAGTGAGCTAGAGACCCAGTACTTC
CASSELETQYF
>-|-|TRBJ2-7|TRBV12-3/TRBV12-4
TGTGCCAGCAGTTTTGCACTCTACGAGCAGTACTTC
CASSFALYEQYF
>-|-|TRBJ2-3|TRBV23-1
TGCGCCAGCAGAAGGCGGCAGGGTCACACAGATACGCAGTATTTT
CASRRRQGHTDTQYF
>few|TRBD1|TRBJ1-2|TRBV28
TGTGCCAGCACGACAGGGTTGGGCTATGGCTACACCTTC
CASTTGLGYGYTF
>-|-|TRBJ2-1|TRBV7-9
TGTGCCAGCAGCTTCACGGTGGATGAGCAGTTCTTC
CASSFTVDEQFF
>-|-|TRBJ1-1|TRBV27
TGTGCCAGCAGTTTTTGGGGGGGTAACACTGAAGCTTTCTTT
CASSFWGGNTEAFF
>-|TRBD1|TRBJ1-4|TRBV30
TGTGCCTGGAGTGGACCCACAGGGGGGACTAATGAAAAACTGTTTTTT
CAWSGPTGGTNEKLFF
>-|-|TRBJ2-7|TRBV5-8
TGTGCCAGCAGCTTTAGAGGCGATTCAGGTCCCCGGGGCGAGCAGTACTTC
CASSFRGDSGPRGEQYF
>-|-|TRBJ1-4|TRBV27
TGTGCCAGCAGCAGGGGCAGGAGGACTAATGAAAAACTGTTTTTT
CASSRGRRTNEKLFF
>-|-|TRBJ2-3|TRBV12-3/TRBV12-4
TGTGCCAGCAGTTTGTCTGATACGCAGTATTTT
CASSLSDTQYF
>-|-|TRBJ2-5|TRBV9
TGTGCCAGCAGCGTCTACAGCCAAGAGACCCAGTACTTC
CASSVYSQETQYF
>-|-|TRBJ2-3|TRBV10-3
TGTGCCATCATTTTCTACAGGGTCACAGATACGCAGTATTTT
CAIIFYRVTDTQYF
>-|-|TRBJ2-3|TRBV6-5
TGTGCCAGCGAGAAGTCAGGGATAGATACGCAGTATTTT
CASEKSGIDTQYF
>few|-|TRBJ1-3|TRBV7-9
TGTGCCAGCAGCTCCCCATTGATACAGGGAAACACCATATATTTT
CASSSPLIQGNTIYF
>-|TRBD1|TRBJ2-3|TRBV27
TGTGCCAGCAAAGGGGACAGAGAACATAGCACAGATACGCAGTATTTT
CASKGDREHSTDTQYF
>-|TRBD1|TRBJ1-2|TRBV5-4
TGTGCCAGCAGCCCAGAGGGACAGGGGCGTAACTATGGCTACACCTTC
CASSPEGQGRNYGYTF
>-|-|TRBJ1-5|TRBV6-1
TGTGCCAGCAGTGAAGTTACAGTTAGCAATCAGCCCCAGCATTTT
CASSEVTVSNQPQHF
>-|TRBD2|TRBJ2-1|TRBV5-4
TGTGCCAGCAGCTTGGCAGCGCGGGGGGCCCTGGGGGGTGAGCAGTTCTTC
CASSLAARGALGGEQFF
>-|TRBD2|TRBJ2-1|TRBV9
TGTGCCAGCAGCCCTAGGGGAGGGGTCGATGAGCAGTTCTTC
CASSPRGGVDEQFF
>once|-|TRBJ1-6|TRBV21-1
TGTGCCAGCAGCCCTCCGAGAATATCACCCCTCCACTTT
CASSPPRISPLHF
>once|-|TRBJ1-1|TRBV5-1
TGCGCCAGCAGCCCTGGGACACAACAAGAAGCTTTCTTT
CASSPGTQQEAFF
>-|-|TRBJ1-1|TRBV24-1
TGTGCCACCAGTGATTTGCCAGGGACTGAAGCTTTCTTT
CATSDLPGTEAFF
>-|TRBD1|TRBJ2-3|TRBV10-2
TGCGCCAGCAGTGGACAGACAGGGGGTGGAGATACGCAGTATTTT
CASSGQTGGGDTQYF
>once|TRBD1|TRBJ1-4|TRBV6-5
TGTGCCAGCAGTTACATAGGGACAGGCGGAGAAAAACTGTTTTTT
CASSYIGTGGEKLFF
>once|-|TRBJ1-3|TRBV5-1
TGCGCCAGCAGCTTTGTTGGACAGACCTCTGGAAACACCATATATTTT
CASSFVGQTSGNTIYF
>-|-|TRBJ1-2|TRBV3-1/TRBV3-2
TGTGCCAGCAGCCTCTCCGTCGGAGCGGCGTTCGGCTACACCTTC
CASSLSVGAAFGYTF
>-|TRBD1|TRBJ1-1|TRBV28
TGTGCCAGCAGCCTGGACAGGGGTAAAGCTTTCTTT
CASSLDRGKAFF
>-|TRBD1|TRBJ1-6|TRBV7-2
TGTGCCAGCAGCTTGACAGGGAATTCACCCCTCCACTTT
CASSLTGNSPLHF
>-|TRBD1|TRBJ1-6|TRBV14
TGTGCCAGCAGCGTCGACAGGGTGAGCTCCTATAATTCACCCCTCCACTTT
CASSVDRVSSYNSPLHF
>few|-|TRBJ1-6|TRBV4-3
TGCGCCAGCAGCCAAGGAACAGGGCATTCACCCCTCCACTTT
CASSQGTGHSPLHF
>-|-|TRBJ2-5|TRBV6-5
TGTGCCAGCACGTTACTGACAGGTGGCCAAGAGACCCAGTACTTC
CASTLLTGGQETQYF
>once|-|TRBJ2-5|TRBV3-1/TRBV3-2
TGTGCCAGCAGCCAATCTGCTAGTCAAATACGGCGGGAGACCCAGTACTTC
CASSQSASQIRRETQYF
>many|TRBD2|TRBJ2-4|TRBV4-2
TGTGCCAGCAGCCAAGAGTCTAGCGGGGGGGCCGACATTCAGTACTTC
CASSQESSGGADIQYF
>-|TRBD1|TRBJ1-2|TRBV18
TGTGCCAGCTCACCCCCGGGACAGGGGGGAACCTATGGCTACACCTTC
CASSPPGQGGTYGYTF
>-|TRBD2|TRBJ2-3|TRBV30
TGTGCCAGCAGGAGTGGGGGGGGAAGGGCAGATACGCAGTATTTT
CASRSGGGRADTQYF
>-|-|TRBJ1-3|TRBV6-5
TGTGCCAGCTTGGGCTTCTCTGGAAACACCATATATTTT
CASLGFSGNTIYF
>-|-|TRBJ1-3|TRBV5-1
TGCGCCAGCAGCTTAGTCGGACACAGCTCTGGAAACACCATATATTTT
CASSLVGHSSGNTIYF
>-|-|TRBJ2-1|TRBV9
TGTGCCAGCAGCCCCCGCTCGGAGCGGACCTACAATGAGCAGTTCTTC
CASSPRSERTYNEQFF
>-|-|TRBJ1-2|TRBV5-6
TGTGCCAGCAGCCTTAGGTTTAACCGAGGGGGCTACACCTTC
CASSLRFNRGGYTF
>-|TRBD1|TRBJ2-1|TRBV7-3
TGTGCCAGCAGCTCGGACAGGGGGCTTCTCAATGAGCAGTTCTTC
CASSSDRGLLNEQFF
>-|-|TRBJ1-6|TRBV5-1
TGCGCCAGAAAAACGTGTGACAGGTATAATTCACCCCTCCACTTT
CARKTCDRYNSPLHF
>-|-|TRBJ1-6|TRBV3-1/TRBV3-2
TGTGCCAGCAGGATGGGGGCCCCAAATTCACCCCTCCACTTT
CASRMGAPNSPLHF
>-|TRBD1|TRBJ2-7|TRBV7-2
TGTGCCAGCAGCTTGGGACAGATCTACGAGCAGTACTTC
CASSLGQIYEQYF